Shown below are 27 T cell receptor beta chains from a single sample sequenced in a study of blood T cell repertoires in COVID-19. Sequenced by immunoSEQ multiplex PCR; TCRdb stores in-frame clones only, minus some. Found here are about 150,000 clones, roughly 80% of them singletons; the top ten hold 10% to 11%. What was sequenced was peripheral blood. The receptor source for this set is a man in his sixties who had recovered from COVID-19.

The chain recombines TRBV19 with TRBJ1-5; the D is unclear. The CDR3 spans 13 residues. CDR1 and CDR2 (germline): LNHDA, SQIVND (reference sequence). Trimming cost V 7 bases and J 4 bases, with 11 bases left between them. The CDR3 DNA reads as TGTGCCAGTACCGGCGGGAGGAATCAGCCCCAGCATTTT. Its translation is CASTGGRNQPQHF.

CDR3 amino acids: CASSRDIAGVVEQFF. DNA of the CDR3: TGCGCCAGCAGCCGGGACATAGCGGGAGTAGTTGAGCAGTTCTTC. V is TRBV4-3 and J is TRBJ2-1; 9 bases are shared with TRBD2. Germline lookup yields CDR1 LGHNA and CDR2 YSLEER. CDR3 size: 15 residues. V gave up 4 bases and J gave up 9 bases; unmatched junction bases: 10.

The V gene is TRBV6-5, the J gene TRBJ2-7, with D perhaps matching TRBD1 (5 bases). CDR1 is MNHEY and CDR2 is SVGAGI in the germline V gene. The length of the CDR3 is 13 residues. V lost 5 bases and J 2 bases, leaving 10 bases between the germline ends. The DNA of the CDR3 is TGTGCCAGCAGTACAGGACGTCCCTACGAGCAGTACTTC. Amino acids: CASSTGRPYEQYF.

CDR3 loop: CASGQGQHIQYF. In DNA, the CDR3 is TGTGCCAGCGGACAGGGGCAACACATTCAGTACTTC. The gene calls are TRBV13 and TRBJ2-4; 9 positions agree with TRBD1. This CDR3 contains 12 residues. The germline V gene has CDR1 PRHDT and CDR2 FYEKMQ (reference sequence). V was clipped by 8 bases and J by 8 bases; unmatched bases: 4.

This clone has ten or more counts. The V and J genes are TRBV4-3 and TRBJ2-5, with D perhaps TRBD2 (6 bases). Germline CDR1 LGHNA, CDR2 YSLEER. Trimming pared 3 bases from V and 3 bases from J, leaving 11 bases between. CDR3 length: 14 amino acids. CDR3 in DNA: TGCGCCAGCAGCCACTCCGGGACTGAAGAGACCCAGTACTTC. This encodes CASSHSGTEETQYF.

This sequence joins TRBV7-2 and TRBJ2-1; tentatively, D is TRBD1 (5 bases). Germline lookup yields CDR1 SGHTA and CDR2 FQGNSA. With 2 bases removed from V and 0 bases from J, the gap between germline ends came to 17 bases. The CDR3 is 18 amino acids. Written as DNA, the CDR3 is TGTGCCAGCAGCTTAAATAGACAGACACACCGCTCCTACAATGAGCAGTTCTTC. This sequence encodes CASSLNRQTHRSYNEQFF. Based on the CDR3 plus reference TRBV7-2 and TRBJ2-1, the full variable domain is GAGVSQSPSNKVTEKGKDVELRCDPISGHTALYWYRQSLGQGLEFLIYFQGNSAPDKSGLPSDRFSAERTGGSVSTLTIQRTQQEDSAVYLCASSLNRQTHRSYNEQFFGPGTRLTVL.

Turning to this clone: Other DNA sequences of this sample code for an identical CDR3. The J gene is TRBJ2-2, the V gene TRBV5-1; 8 bases fit TRBD1. The CDR3 has 15 residues. The V gene's germline CDR1 is SGHRS and CDR2 YFSETQ. Germline trimming cut 2 bases from V and 1 base from J; bases unmatched to any gene: 1. The CDR3 here is CASSLGQGNTGELFF. The CDR3 DNA sequence: TGCGCCAGCAGCTTAGGACAGGGGAACACCGGGGAGCTGTTTTTT.

Ten or more counts support this clone. The chain has TRBV19 and TRBJ1-5; D unclear. The germline V gene has CDR1 LNHDA and CDR2 SQIVND (reference sequence). This CDR3 has 15 residues. The ends were cut back, 5 bases at V and 0 bases at J, with 11 bases in the middle. The CDR3 protein is CASSRAIDSNQPQHF. The CDR3 bases are TGTGCCAGTAGTCGAGCAATAGATAGCAATCAGCCCCAGCATTTT.

The CDR3 DNA reads TGCGCCAGCAGCCTACAGGGGGCTTTGGCAGAGACCCAGTACTTC. This encodes CASSLQGALAETQYF. The chain has TRBV5-1 and TRBJ2-5; 9 nucleotides agree with TRBD1. V lost 4 bases, J lost 4 bases, and 8 bases stayed unmatched. Germline V lookup: CDR1 SGHRS, CDR2 YFSETQ. The CDR3 extends over 15 amino acids.

DNA of the CDR3: TGCAGTGCTTATACAGGAGAGACCCAGTACTTC. Its protein product is CSAYTGETQYF. This chain uses TRBV20-1 with TRBJ2-5; tentatively, D is TRBD1 (5 bases). Between the trimmed V and J ends, which lost 5 bases and 4 bases, there was a span of 8 bases. The germline CDR1 and CDR2 sequences are DFQATT and SNEGSKA (reference sequence). CDR3 length: 11 amino acids.

This chain connects TRBV6-2 or TRBV6-3 to TRBJ1-1; D is unresolved. Trimming stripped 5 bases from V and 0 bases from J, with 10 bases between. The CDR3 totals 14 residues. Per germline, CDR1 MNHEY and CDR2 SVGEGT. The CDR3 reads CASSPGPMNTEAFF. The DNA of the CDR3 is TGTGCCAGCAGTCCAGGCCCCATGAACACTGAAGCTTTCTTT.

The rearrangement joins TRBV4-1 to TRBJ2-3; TRBD1 aligns across 7 bases. This CDR3 spans 13 amino acids. V trimming: 5 bases; J trimming: 1 base; junction bases outside the gene matches: 0. Germline V lookup: CDR1 MGHRA, CDR2 YSYEKL. CDR3 bases: TGCGCCAGCAGCGACAGGGGCACAGATACGCAGTATTTT. Its protein is CASSDRGTDTQYF.

V is TRBV4-3 and J is TRBJ2-6; 9 nucleotides agree with TRBD2. CDR1 LGHNA and CDR2 YSLEER come from the germline V gene. Germline trimming cut 3 bases from V and 0 bases from J; bases unmatched to any gene: 9. There are 19 residues in the CDR3. CDR3 region: CASSQGGLAGFSGANVLTF. The DNA for the CDR3 is TGCGCCAGCAGCCAGGGAGGGCTAGCGGGGTTCTCTGGGGCCAACGTCCTGACTTTC.

This sequence joins TRBV4-3 and TRBJ2-3; tentatively, D is TRBD2 (7 bases). V lost 3 bases to trimming and J lost 0 bases, with 13 bases between them. The CDR3 runs 16 residues. Germline V lookup: CDR1 LGHNA, CDR2 YSLEER. The CDR3 reads CASSQGRGPSTDTQYF. CDR3 nucleotides: TGCGCCAGCAGCCAGGGGCGGGGGCCTAGCACAGATACGCAGTATTTT.

V and J are TRBV19 and TRBJ1-2; TRBD1 aligns across 7 bases. CDR1 is LNHDA, CDR2 SQIVND, per germline (reference sequence). The CDR3 is 14 amino acids. V shed 7 bases, J shed 4 bases, and the junction held 9 bases outside the gene matches. The CDR3 loop is CASTSRDSLYGYTF. CDR3 DNA: TGTGCCAGTACATCAAGGGACAGCCTCTATGGCTACACCTTC.

The chain carries TRBV4-3 and TRBJ1-2, with D perhaps matching TRBD1 (5 bases). There are 18 residues in the CDR3. The V gene's germline CDR1 is LGHNA and CDR2 YSLEER. V lost 0 bases, J lost 6 bases, and 23 bases lay in between. The CDR3 here is CASSQDVQGMARRHGYTF. The CDR3 coding sequence is TGCGCCAGCAGCCAAGACGTCCAGGGAATGGCTAGACGCCATGGCTACACCTTC.

Judged by abundance, this clone is medium-sized. The genes are TRBV19 and TRBJ2-3, with 13 nucleotides matching TRBD2. The germline CDR1 and CDR2 sequences are LNHDA and SQIVND (reference sequence). The CDR3 is 14 residues long. With V trimmed by 10 bases and J by 1 base, 2 bases remained unmatched. Written as DNA, the CDR3 is TGTGCCACCGGGACTAGCGGGGGCACAGATACGCAGTATTTT. Translating gives CATGTSGGTDTQYF.

This clone occurred a few times. This rearrangement joins TRBV15 to TRBJ2-7; 9 nucleotides match TRBD1. J gave up 5 bases and V 1 base, and 3 bases lay outside the gene matches. Germline CDR1 reads LNHNV; CDR2 reads YYDKDF (reference sequence). The CDR3 totals 14 residues. CDR3 in DNA: TGTGCCACCAGCAGAGGGGACAGGGTCAACGAGCAGTACTTC. It translates to CATSRGDRVNEQYF.

The chain combines TRBV7-2 with TRBJ2-7, with 9 bases matching TRBD2. CDR3 length: 14 residues. CDR1 is SGHTA, CDR2 FQGNSA, per germline. Trimming removed 3 bases from V and 5 bases from J; junction bases left unmatched: 5. CDR3 DNA: TGTGCCAGCAGCTTTAGCGGGAGTGCCCACGAGCAGTACTTC. It codes for CASSFSGSAHEQYF.

This clone was seen only a few times. J is TRBJ2-7 and V is TRBV5-1; 14 bases map to TRBD2. The CDR3 length is 15 residues. CDR1 and CDR2 (germline): SGHRS, YFSETQ. V shed 3 bases and J 3 bases; nucleotides not matched to a gene: 2. CDR3 in amino acids: CASSSGLAGDYEQYF. CDR3 bases: TGCGCCAGCAGCTCGGGACTAGCGGGAGACTACGAGCAGTACTTC. Full variable domain (rest looked up from reference TRBV5-1 and TRBJ2-7): KAGVTQTPRYLIKTRGQQVTLSCSPISGHRSVSWYQQTPGQGLQFLFEYFSETQRNKGNFPGRFSGRQFSNSRSEMNVSTLELGDSALYLCASSSGLAGDYEQYFGPGTRLTVT.

V usage is TRBV18 and J usage is TRBJ1-4, with D possibly TRBD1 on 6 matching bases. Trimming cost V 1 base and J 0 bases, with 6 bases left between them. Germline assignment: CDR1 KGHSH and CDR2 LQKENI. This CDR3 contains 15 residues. As DNA, the CDR3 is TGTGCCAGCTCACCACAGGGGGCAACTAATGAAAAACTGTTTTTT. Translating it yields CASSPQGATNEKLFF.

This clone was found once. The chain uses TRBV7-8 and TRBJ1-4; 10 bases are a match to TRBD1. V lost 5 bases, J lost 4 bases, and 7 bases stayed unmatched. Germline CDR1 reads SGHVS; CDR2 reads FQNEAQ. The CDR3 covers 16 residues. The CDR3 spells CASSRDRGPSNEKLFF. Here the CDR3 DNA reads TGTGCCAGCAGCCGAGACAGGGGGCCCAGTAATGAAAAACTGTTTTTT.

The rearrangement joins TRBV6-5 to TRBJ1-1, with a tentative D call TRBD1 (6 bases). Germline V lookup: CDR1 MNHEY, CDR2 SVGAGI. Trimming stripped 0 bases from V and 4 bases from J, with 9 bases between. This CDR3 has 14 amino acids. The CDR3 reads CASSYSRGPTEAFF. The CDR3 nucleotides are TGTGCCAGCAGTTACTCGCGGGGGCCCACTGAAGCTTTCTTT.

The chain combines TRBV2 with TRBJ2-1; tentative D call: TRBD2 (5 bases). Germline-derived CDR1 and CDR2 are SNHLY and FYNNEI. V shed 6 bases and J shed 7 bases, with 19 bases lying between them. The CDR3 extends over 15 amino acids. As DNA, the CDR3 is TGTGCCAGCAGCGTGAGGGCGGGTCTCCCGAATGAGCAGTTCTTC. This encodes CASSVRAGLPNEQFF.

This chain connects TRBV9 to TRBJ1-1; D is possibly TRBD1 (6 bases). The CDR3 consists of 13 residues. With 0 bases removed from V and 7 bases from J, the gap between germline ends came to 10 bases. From germline, CDR1 is SGDLS and CDR2 YYNGEE. CDR3 sequence reads: CASSVDGRGEAFF. The CDR3 nucleotides are TGTGCCAGCAGCGTAGATGGCAGGGGTGAAGCTTTCTTT.

The rearrangement links TRBV5-1 to TRBJ2-3, with 9 positions matching TRBD2. Germline V lookup: CDR1 SGHRS, CDR2 YFSETQ. The CDR3 has 15 residues. Unmatched junction bases numbered 5, after V lost 2 bases and J lost 4 bases. In DNA, the CDR3 is TGCGCCAGCAGCTTAAGCGGGAGGATTGCAGATACGCAGTATTTT. Translation gives CASSLSGRIADTQYF.

The chain joins TRBV3-1 (or the pseudogene TRBV3-2) to TRBJ2-2; D is ambiguous. Germline loops: CDR1 LGHDT, CDR2 YNNKEL (reference sequence). Trimming took off 4 bases at V and 5 bases at J, with 11 bases between the two ends. The CDR3 totals 14 residues. The CDR3 here is CASSPRLGTGELFF. CDR3 nucleotide sequence: TGTGCCAGCAGCCCCAGGCTTGGGACCGGGGAGCTGTTTTTT.